The rows below give T cell receptor beta chains drawn from one sample of a study of T cell changes during pregnancy in multiple sclerosis. Sequenced by immunoSEQ multiplex PCR; TCRdb stores in-frame clones only, minus some. The data show fewer than 55,000 clones, 85% to 90% seen once. The sample here was CD8+ T cells from peripheral blood mononuclear cells, taken after pregnancy. These receptors originate from a female donor in good health, enrolled as a control in a pregnancy study. CDR3s include the opening cysteine and the closing phenylalanine or tryptophan. A D gene is named only where the DNA matches it firmly. Only some rows state a clone size, as once, few, many or a class for expanded clones.

>NA|TRBJ2-7|NA|TRBV27
CASASQGEQYF
TGTGCCAGCGCCTCTCAGGGAGAGCAGTACTTC
>NA|TRBJ2-7|NA|TRBV4-2
CASSLVGGEQYF
TGTGCCAGCAGCTTGGTAGGGGGCGAGCAGTACTTC
>NA|TRBJ1-6|TRBD1|TRBV27
CASSYDRTGRNSPLHF
TGTGCCAGCAGCTACGATAGGACAGGGCGTAATTCACCCCTCCACTTT
>NA|TRBJ2-7|TRBD2|TRBV5-4
CASSLEVAGAYEQYF
TGTGCCAGCAGCTTGGAGGTAGCGGGGGCCTACGAGCAGTACTTC
>NA|TRBJ1-4|NA|TRBV28
CASRSDKTNEKLFF
TGTGCCAGCAGATCTGACAAAACTAATGAAAAACTGTTTTTT
>NA|TRBJ1-6|NA|TRBV7-9
CASSSALDIYNSPLHF
TGTGCCAGCAGCTCAGCCCTGGACATCTATAATTCACCCCTCCACTTT
>few|TRBJ1-1|TRBD1|TRBV9
CASSGQGRTEAFF
TGTGCCAGCAGCGGACAGGGGCGAACTGAAGCTTTCTTT
>NA|TRBJ1-1|TRBD1|TRBV5-1
CASSLTGEFSEAFF
TGCGCCAGCAGCTTGACAGGGGAATTCTCTGAAGCTTTCTTT
>few|TRBJ2-4|NA|TRBV4-3
CASSLSPTGQGHNIQYF
TGCGCCAGCAGCCTCTCACCGACGGGGCAGGGGCACAACATTCAGTACTTC
>once|TRBJ1-1|NA|TRBV11-2
CASTGDTEAFF
TGTGCCAGCACAGGGGACACTGAAGCTTTCTTT
>NA|TRBJ2-5|TRBD1|TRBV7-8
CASSLGQGARETQYF
TGTGCCAGCAGCTTAGGACAGGGGGCACGAGAGACCCAGTACTTC
>NA|TRBJ2-1|TRBD1|TRBV7-8
CASSLRQGAYNEQFF
TGTGCCAGCAGCTTAAGACAGGGGGCCTACAATGAGCAGTTCTTC
>NA|TRBJ2-7|TRBD1|TRBV29-1
CSVRQGASYEQYF
TGCAGCGTCCGACAGGGTGCCTCCTACGAGCAGTACTTC
>NA|TRBJ2-7|NA|TRBV4-3
CASSQESQPHYEQYF
TGCGCCAGCAGCCAAGAGTCACAGCCGCACTACGAGCAGTACTTC
>NA|TRBJ2-7|TRBD1|TRBV7-9
CASSLGTGQGYEQYF
TGTGCCAGCAGCTTAGGGACAGGCCAAGGTTACGAGCAGTACTTC
>NA|TRBJ2-7|TRBD2|TRBV2
CASSVGTSGANEQYF
TGTGCCAGCAGCGTGGGGACTAGCGGGGCGAACGAGCAGTACTTC
>NA|TRBJ1-1|TRBD1|TRBV27
CASSLWPGQGAYTEAFF
TGTGCCAGCAGTTTATGGCCGGGACAGGGGGCGTACACTGAAGCTTTCTTT
>NA|TRBJ1-1|NA|TRBV5-1
CASSFRSADEAFF
TGCGCCAGCAGCTTCCGGAGTGCTGATGAAGCTTTCTTT
>few|TRBJ2-2|TRBD2|TRBV11-2
CASSYTSGGGELFF
TGTGCCAGCAGCTATACTAGCGGGGGCGGGGAGCTGTTTTTT
>NA|TRBJ2-2|TRBD1|TRBV6-5
CASSSGTEIHTGELFF
TGTGCCAGCAGTTCAGGGACAGAAATACACACCGGGGAGCTGTTTTTT
>NA|TRBJ1-4|NA|TRBV7-2
CASSLGGGRWEKLFF
TGTGCCAGCAGCTTAGGGGGGGGGCGTTGGGAAAAACTGTTTTTT
>medium-sized|TRBJ1-2|NA|TRBV4-1
CASSYRTFSFYGYTF
TGCGCCAGCAGTTATAGGACATTTTCCTTTTATGGCTACACCTTC
>few|TRBJ1-6|NA|TRBV27
CASSLGSNSPLHF
TGTGCCAGCAGTTTGGGGAGTAATTCACCCCTCCACTTT
>once|TRBJ2-3|NA|TRBV7-6
CASSPGLWTDTQYF
TGTGCCAGCAGCCCAGGGTTATGGACAGATACGCAGTATTTT
>NA|TRBJ2-3|NA|TRBV4-3
CASSRRWGDTDTQYF
TGCGCCAGCAGCCGCCGTTGGGGGGACACAGATACGCAGTATTTT
>NA|TRBJ1-2|NA|TRBV14
CASSQGPGQPSNYGYTF
TGTGCCAGCAGCCAAGGGCCGGGACAACCCTCTAACTATGGCTACACCTTC
>NA|TRBJ2-7|TRBD1|TRBV13
CASSPKGGQTYEQYF
TGTGCCAGCAGCCCGAAAGGGGGACAGACCTACGAGCAGTACTTC
>NA|TRBJ1-3|NA|TRBV28
CASSPGGGGSGNTIYF
TGTGCCAGCAGCCCCGGTGGGGGGGGCTCTGGAAACACCATATATTTT
>NA|TRBJ2-3|TRBD2|TRBV11-3
CASSLRTSGAADTQYF
TGTGCCAGCAGTCTAAGGACTAGCGGGGCCGCAGATACGCAGTATTTT
>NA|TRBJ1-5|TRBD1|TRBV28
CASSWDRSPYSNQPQHF
TGTGCCAGCAGCTGGGACAGAAGTCCTTATAGCAATCAGCCCCAGCATTTT
>NA|TRBJ2-3|NA|TRBV4-3
CASSQGIPRGTDTQYF
TGCGCCAGCAGCCAAGGCATTCCGAGGGGCACAGATACGCAGTATTTT
>once|TRBJ2-7|NA|TRBV2
CASSEGGGTVAYEQYF
TGTGCCAGCAGTGAAGGCGGGGGGACAGTGGCCTACGAGCAGTACTTC
>NA|TRBJ1-5|NA|TRBV27
CASSWFADSNQPQHF
TGTGCCAGCAGTTGGTTTGCAGATAGCAATCAGCCCCAGCATTTT
>NA|TRBJ1-4|TRBD1|TRBV11-2
CASGQVPNEKLFF
TGTGCCAGCGGACAGGTCCCTAATGAAAAACTGTTTTTT
>NA|TRBJ2-2|NA|TRBV7-3
CASSLYQTGELFF
TGTGCCAGCAGCTTATATCAGACCGGGGAGCTGTTTTTT
>NA|TRBJ2-7|TRBD2|TRBV6-1
CASSEFLAGGFYEQYF
TGTGCCAGCAGTGAATTTTTAGCGGGGGGATTCTACGAGCAGTACTTC
>NA|TRBJ2-7|TRBD2|TRBV6-6
CASRPRGGVSYEQYF
TGTGCCAGCAGGCCCCGGGGGGGCGTTTCCTACGAGCAGTACTTC
>NA|TRBJ2-2|TRBD1|TRBV15
CATSLEGARTGELFF
TGTGCCACCAGCTTAGAGGGGGCGCGGACCGGGGAGCTGTTTTTT
>NA|TRBJ2-1|TRBD1|TRBV11-1
CASSKGQGNYNEQFF
TGTGCCAGCAGCAAGGGACAGGGGAATTACAATGAGCAGTTCTTC
>NA|TRBJ2-7|TRBD2|TRBV30
CAWREAGGGYEQYF
TGTGCCTGGAGGGAAGCGGGGGGAGGTTACGAGCAGTACTTC
>NA|TRBJ2-5|NA|TRBV21-1
CASTTYPGQGTQVGETQYF
TGTGCCAGCACCACATACCCGGGACAGGGAACCCAGGTTGGGGAGACCCAGTACTTC
>NA|TRBJ2-3|TRBD2|TRBV30
CAWSGTSGVDTQYF
TGTGCCTGGAGCGGGACTAGCGGGGTTGATACGCAGTATTTT
>NA|TRBJ2-7|TRBD1|TRBV7-9
CASGTDRGYEQYF
TGTGCCAGCGGCACGGACAGGGGCTACGAGCAGTACTTC
>NA|TRBJ1-1|TRBD1|TRBV28
CASSLSGGWTGEAFF
TGTGCCAGCAGTTTATCTGGCGGTTGGACAGGTGAAGCTTTCTTT
>NA|TRBJ1-1|NA|TRBV27
CASSLSPRTEAFF
TGTGCCAGCAGTTTATCGCCGAGGACTGAAGCTTTCTTT
>NA|TRBJ2-7|NA|TRBV15
CATSTLSGSYEQYF
TGTGCCACCAGCACCCTTTCGGGCTCCTACGAGCAGTACTTC
>once|TRBJ2-2|NA|TRBV6-6
CASSSAGSWELFF
TGTGCCAGCAGTTCCGCCGGTTCTTGGGAGCTGTTTTTT
>NA|TRBJ2-7|NA|TRBV4-3
CASSQEGTGSYEQYF
TGCGCCAGCAGCCAAGAGGGAACAGGCTCCTACGAGCAGTACTTC
>NA|TRBJ1-1|TRBD1|TRBV19
CASSSGQGNSLWTEAFF
TGTGCCAGTAGTTCAGGACAGGGAAACTCTCTCTGGACTGAAGCTTTCTTT
>NA|TRBJ1-2|TRBD1|TRBV6-6
CASREGQDYGYTF
TGTGCCAGCAGGGAAGGACAGGACTATGGCTACACCTTC